The entry below gives a single TCR beta chain sequence along with its context. TCRdb keeps only in-frame clones here, not all; method: immunoSEQ multiplex PCR. The repertoire holds over 350,000 clones, just under 90% seen once, with around 10% in the top ten. This sample is drawn from a study of blood T cell repertoires in COVID-19. Two negative PCRs, clearance, or symptom resolution characterized the recovered Cohort 3 donors. The sequence was collected from a woman between 45 and 65 years old who had recovered from COVID-19. Sequenced input: PBMCs or T cells enriched from blood (not recorded which).

DNA of the CDR3: TGTGCCAGCTCAACTGGGGAAGGGAGTGAAGCTTTCTTT. Its translation is CASSTGEGSEAFF. This chain joins TRBV18 and TRBJ1-1; D gene uncertain. The CDR3 is 13 amino acids. The germline CDR1 and CDR2 sequences are KGHSH and LQKENI. Trimming left V 5 bases short and J 7 bases short, with 14 bases between.